Sequencing of this T cell receptor (beta chain) was carried out in a study of radiotherapy plus CTLA-4 blockade in lung cancer. Clones were read by immunoSEQ multiplex PCR, and TCRdb kept only the in-frame ones, dropping some. Seen here are under 70,000 clones, roughly 80% observed once, and the top ten hold approximately 4.5%. For this clone: Its antigen is undetermined.

Focal radiation plus CTLA-4 blockade with ipilimumab was administered to patients who had chemo-refractory metastatic non-small-cell lung cancer. Findings and limits, study-wide: After treatment with radiotherapy plus ipilimumab, TCR clones that came from the tumor expanded in blood. The best predictor of response was reported to be early blood T cell clone dynamics, with interferon-beta.

This sequence originates from a human donor with non-small cell lung cancer who had a complete response to radiotherapy plus ipilimumab. The input for sequencing was peripheral blood, taken from a patient treated with radiotherapy plus ipilimumab.

CDR3 region: CASRRTMNTEAFF. The CDR3 nucleotides are TGTGCCAGCAGACGAACTATGAACACTGAAGCTTTCTTT. The V call is TRBV28, the J call TRBJ1-1; no reliable D call. Trimming cost V 6 bases and J 0 bases, with 8 bases left between them. The CDR3 consists of 13 residues. Germline V gene lookup returns CDR1 MDHEN and CDR2 SYDVKM.